This record concerns one T cell receptor (beta chain) sequence. The antigen it binds to is not known. The sample holds no much larger clone one base away, and base qualities are not on file. The sample is drawn from a study of blood T cell repertoires in COVID-19 (dated by TCRdb to between 2020 and 2021). Regarding the study in general: The collaborator samples originated in the United States, Italy and Spain and spanned the acute and convalescent phases of COVID-19. The prospective study material was composed of cDNA or gDNA derived from T cells, B-cell-depleted T cells, or PBMCs. Deeply sampled blood TCRbeta repertoires from subjects exposed to, actively infected with, or recovered from COVID-19 were included in the dataset. The repertoires were released in a freely available public database intended as a resource for research on the immune response to SARS-CoV-2. Samples were obtained from the ongoing ImmuneRACE study (first 160 participants) and from some 1,300 subjects provided by 6 global collaborators. Nearly every sample came with metadata listing a de-identified subject ID, COVID-19 status, age in years and sex. Where available, HLA class I and class II types were taken from metadata supplied by the sample provider and were not determined by assay-based typing.

TCRbeta CDR3 regions were amplified from genomic DNA by means of the immunoSEQ Assay, a bias-controlled multiplex PCR. The published analysis was carried out like this. The number of nucleated cells in each sample was estimated from the amplification of reference gene primers within the assay. To quantify the absolute abundance of each unique TCRbeta CDR3 rearrangement, sequence reads were collapsed and filtered. For each sample, productive Simpson clonality was calculated by taking the square root of Simpson's diversity index across productive rearrangements. Held by TCRdb, this immuneACCESS table contains in-frame sequences only and omits some clones. Under half of the omission traces to an unresolved V gene where checked; the cause of the rest is unknown. That table supplies the V and J calls and clone size; D and trimming were determined from the DNA. A total of about 120,000 clones appear in this sample, about 88% of them only once. The leading ten clones occupy roughly 1.1% of the sample.

V and J are truncated by 4 bases and 11 bases respectively, leaving an intervening sequence of 13 bases. Counted from cysteine to phenylalanine, this CDR3 has 12 amino acids. Left in the record is the CDR3 DNA by itself, 36 bases read in frame from the first base. CDR1 and CDR2 are drawn from the germline V gene (reference sequence): SGHNT, YYREEE. Study-wide conclusions, independent of this receptor: How much clinical and demographic metadata was included differed by source and by participant, and the metadata was provided uncurated.

Collaborating institutions collected whole blood in K2EDTA tubes following their own protocols. For TCRbeta analysis, collaborators shipped samples in one of three forms: frozen whole blood, isolated PBMCs, or DNA extracted from either of those sample types. The clonotype was recovered from a woman aged 80 or older with acute or convalescent COVID-19. This receptor chain uses TRBV5-4 and TRBJ1-5; a tentative D match to TRBD1 spans 6 bases. Sample: peripheral blood. DNA sequence: TGTGCCAGCAGCGTCCAGGGGAGTGCCCAGCATTTT. The translation is CASSVQGSAQHF.